Shown below are 9 T cell receptor beta chains from a single sample sequenced in a study of blood T cell repertoires in COVID-19. Produced via immunoSEQ multiplex PCR; TCRdb's table is partial and in-frame only. The profile covers about 48,000 clones, with around four fifths appearing a single time and approximately 7% taken by the ten largest. Source material: peripheral blood. The receptors were sampled from a man between 40 and 49 years old with acute or convalescent COVID-19.

J is TRBJ1-6 and V is TRBV5-1; 7 bases align to TRBD1. Germline V gene data show CDR1 as SGHRS and CDR2 as YFSETQ. This CDR3 comprises 14 residues. V shed 4 bases, J shed 7 bases, and the junction held 5 bases outside the gene matches. The DNA of the CDR3 is TGCGCCAGCAGCGGACGGGACAGAAATTCACCCCTCCACTTT. Its translation is CASSGRDRNSPLHF.

V gene TRBV28 combines with J gene TRBJ1-2; D might be TRBD1 (6 bases). The V end lost 5 bases, the J end lost 8 bases, and 21 bases lay between the germline ends. The CDR3 is 15 amino acids. Germline CDR1 and CDR2: MDHEN and SYDVKM. The chain's CDR3 is CASSPMGQSPRGYTF. CDR3 in DNA: TGTGCCAGCAGTCCCATGGGACAATCCCCCCGAGGCTACACCTTC.

The J gene is TRBJ1-2, the V gene TRBV7-3; 10 bases are a match to TRBD1. V trimming: 5 bases; J trimming: 6 bases; junction bases outside the gene matches: 3. Germline V gene data show CDR1 as SGHTA and CDR2 as FQGTGA. The CDR3 has 13 residues. The CDR3 region is CASSRDRGNGYTF. The CDR3 DNA follows: TGTGCCAGCAGCAGGGACAGGGGCAATGGCTACACCTTC.

This chain joins TRBV9 and TRBJ1-2; 9 bases align to TRBD1. This CDR3 has 15 residues. Losses at the gene ends were 3 bases for V and 2 bases for J; bases not matched to a gene: 5. In germline, CDR1 is SGDLS, CDR2 YYNGEE. The CDR3 nucleotides read TGTGCCAGCAGCGCTTACGGGACAGGGAACTATGGCTACACCTTC. The encoded protein is CASSAYGTGNYGYTF.

This chain uses TRBV6-4 with TRBJ2-7; TRBD2 aligns across 12 bases. Losses at the gene ends were 3 bases for V and 6 bases for J; bases not matched to a gene: 3. CDR3 length: 14 amino acids. Per germline, CDR1 MRHNA and CDR2 SNTAGT. CDR3 nucleotide sequence: TGTGCCAGCAGTGAACTAGCGGGGGGCCGCGAGCAGTACTTC. It specifies CASSELAGGREQYF.

V gene TRBV14 combines with J gene TRBJ1-6; 11 bases are a match to TRBD1. Trimming cost V 2 bases and J 10 bases; bases outside gene matches: 4. Germline V lookup: CDR1 SGHDN, CDR2 FVKESK. This CDR3 contains 15 residues. The CDR3 sequence is CASSQRTGGLSPLHF. The CDR3 coding sequence is TGTGCCAGCAGCCAAAGGACAGGGGGCTTGTCACCCCTCCACTTT.

With regard to this clone: At one of its ends the junction is not consistent with the germline gene, which may arise from a read error. J is TRBJ1-1 and V is TRBV14; D possibly corresponds to TRBD1 (6 bases). The CDR3 totals 13 residues. CDR1 is SGHDN and CDR2 is FVKESK in the germline V gene. CDR3 DNA: TGTGCCAGCAGCCGAAATCCCGGGACACCTTTTCTTTTT. It is translated as CASSRNPGTPFLF.

The CDR3 spells CASSLSVGSQHF. CDR3 coding DNA: TGTGCCAGCAGCCTTTCTGTTGGCAGTCAGCATTTT. The chain carries TRBV7-9 and TRBJ1-5; D remains unclear. Trimming removed 5 bases from V and 13 bases from J, with 15 bases in between. Germline CDR1 is SEHNR and CDR2 is FQNEAQ (reference sequence). This CDR3 region has 12 residues.

This clone has a single count. The chain joins TRBV5-4 to TRBJ2-3; 8 bases agree with TRBD2. V shed 0 bases, J shed 1 base, and the junction held 4 bases outside the gene matches. Germline values: CDR1 SGHNT, CDR2 YYREEE (reference sequence). CDR3 length: 16 amino acids. CDR3 DNA sequence: TGTGCCAGCAGCTTGGCGGCGGGGGGTGGCACAGATACGCAGTATTTT. Encoded protein: CASSLAAGGGTDTQYF. Full variable domain (outside the CDR3, taken from reference TRBV5-4 and TRBJ2-3): ETGVTQSPTHLIKTRGQQVTLRCSSQSGHNTVSWYQQALGQGPQFIFQYYREEENGRGNFPPRFSGLQFPNYSSELNVNALELDDSALYLCASSLAAGGGTDTQYFGPGTRLTVL.